This section outlines one T cell receptor (beta chain) sequence together with its context. The data were taken from a study of control samples from healthy donors and cancer patients. V lost 0 bases to trimming and J lost 7 bases, with 8 bases between them. Germline CDR1 and CDR2: LGHNA and YSLEER. CDR3 length: 13 residues. Measured with immunoSEQ multiplex PCR; TCRdb has only the in-frame clones, and not every one. The data show some 40,000 clones, with 80% to 90% seen just once and around a fifth held by the top ten. Specimen: PBMCs. This TCR was sampled from a woman aged 60-75 years with lung cancer. V usage is TRBV4-3 and J usage is TRBJ2-3, with no clear D. The CDR3 nucleotides are TGCGCCAGCAGCCAAGAGTTTAGGAATACGCAGTATTTT. Residues: CASSQEFRNTQYF.